The sequence of this TCR beta chain was determined in a study of cytotoxic CD8 clonotypes in ibrutinib-treated CLL. Turning to the study itself: The average sample held around 260,000 productive templates and 96,000 or so productive rearrangements. Study-level points and caveats: On treatment, the uncommon public clonotypes contracted or remained stable.

The CDR3 has 15 amino acids. With 4 bases removed from V and 7 bases from J, the gap between germline ends came to 18 bases. CDR1 is SGHNT and CDR2 is YYREEE in the germline V gene (reference sequence). Profiled with immunoSEQ multiplex PCR; TCRdb holds only in-frame clones, not every one. The data show approximately 100,000 clones, roughly 80% seen once. Of note for this clone: The target antigen is unknown.

Sequencing was performed on PBMCs, taken after 12 months of ibrutinib treatment. The J gene is TRBJ1-5, the V gene TRBV5-4, with D possibly matching TRBD1 (6 bases). The sequence was obtained from a human donor with chronic lymphocytic leukemia. Written as DNA, the CDR3 is TGTGCCAGCAGCGTTGGAGGAGGGGGAAAGCAGCCCCAGCATTTT. Its translation: CASSVGGGGKQPQHF.